These 8 T cell receptor delta chains were sequenced from one sample in a study of γδ T cells in repeated Plasmodium falciparum infection. Vgamma9/Vdelta2+ and Vdelta2-negative gammadelta T cells were flow-sorted from PBMC for bulk sequencing. TCRdb applied CATT to the multiplex PCR reads for clone calling. The sample lists about 48,000 delta-chain clones; roughly 1.6% were seen once. The sample comprised gamma-delta T cells from blood. The receptors come from a pool of human donors (malaria-infected and uninfected, not separated).

A few counts support this clone. Since a far larger clone is one base different, this is likely a read error. The same CDR3 can be traced to other DNA sequences in this sample. The chain links TRDV1 to TRDJ3; 9 bases match TRDD3. No J gene is reported in TCRdb; it was inferred here by comparing the DNA with germline. This CDR3 has 21 amino acids. CDR1 is TSWWSYY, CDR2 QGS, per germline. CDR3 residues: CALGEYLGIRGSSWDTRQMFF. The CDR3 DNA is TGCGCTCTTGGGGAATACCTGGGGATACGAGGAAGCTCCTGGGACACCCGACAGATGTTTTTC.

By proportion, this clone is medium-sized. Other DNA sequences within the sample encode an identical CDR3. The genes are TRDV1 and TRDJ1, with a possible D match to TRDD3 (5 bases). Trimming removed 5 bases at V and 2 bases at J, with 27 bases between. The CDR3 is 19 amino acids. Germline V CDR1 and CDR2: TSWWSYY, QGS. This CDR3 reads CALGHPGLTTWVGTDKLIF. The CDR3 bases are TGTGCTCTTGGGCACCCAGGCCTGACCACCTGGGTGGGTACCGATAAACTCATCTTT.

A word on this clone: The protein TCRdb gives is from a much larger clone and does not agree with this DNA's translation at residue 14, likely a read error; the protein shown here comes from the DNA. This CDR3 is also generated by other DNA sequences in the sample. The chain links TRDV1 to TRDJ1; D possibly corresponds to TRDD3 (6 bases). Germline assignment: CDR1 TSWWSYY and CDR2 QGS. This CDR3 region has 19 residues. The CDR3 sequence: CALGKLPLLPLGITDKLIF. The CDR3 nucleotides are TGTGCTCTTGGGAAACTACCCCTCCTCCCACTGGGAATAACCGATAAACTCATCTTT.

This clone was found a few times. A read error likely explains why the TCRdb protein, taken from a much larger clone, differs from this DNA's translation at residue 7; the protein shown is translated from the DNA. V gene TRDV2 combines with J gene TRDJ3; D is unclear. The CDR3 extends over 15 amino acids. Germline loops: CDR1 GEAIGNYY, CDR2 EKD. V was cut by 0 bases and J by 6 bases, with 8 bases left in between. DNA for the CDR3: TGTGCCTGTGACACCGTCAGGACGGACACCCGACAGATGTTTTTC. Its translation: CACDTVRTDTRQMFF.

This clone was observed a handful of times. This sequence is one base from a far larger clone and is likely a read error. Other DNA sequences in this sample translate to the same CDR3. The chain uses TRDV1 and TRDJ1; D gene uncertain. Here the J gene came from matching the DNA to germline, since TCRdb omits it. Deletions cut 2 bases from V and 0 bases from J, with 25 bases between. The CDR3 contains 20 residues. The germline V gene encodes CDR1 TSWWSYY and CDR2 QGS. The CDR3 reads CALGERQTPGVLLHTDKLIF. CDR3 nucleotides: TGTGCTCTTGGGGAAAGACAAACCCCAGGGGTACTTCTCCACACCGATAAACTCATCTTT.

This clone turned up a few times. TCRdb has a much larger clone's protein, which differs at residue 15 from the translation of this DNA, likely because of a read error; what is shown is the protein translated from the DNA. V and J are TRAV38-2/DV8 and TRDJ2; 9 positions match TRDD2. CDR1 and CDR2 from the germline V gene are TSESDYY and QEAYKQQN. The CDR3 has 18 residues. This chain's CDR3 is CAYRGLPTVWGQTAKLFF. DNA for the CDR3: TGTGCTTATAGGGGCCTTCCTACCGTCTGGGGACAGACAGCAAAACTCTTCTTT.

Ten or more counts support this clone. At residue 10, the TCRdb protein and translated DNA are inconsistent; the protein given comes from the DNA. V is TRDV2 and J is TRDJ1; 7 nucleotides align to TRDD3. Germline assignment: CDR1 GEAIGNYY and CDR2 EKD. The V gene end was trimmed by 0 bases and the J gene end by 0 bases; junction bases not matched to a gene: 18. The CDR3 is 20 amino acids. CDR3 sequence reads: CACDTVGITEGGDNTDKLIF. The DNA of the CDR3 is TGTGCCTGTGACACCGTGGGCATTACTGAGGGAGGGGATAACACCGATAAACTCATCTTT.

This clone appeared a few times. A read error is the likely source, as a far larger clone sits one nucleotide away. Other DNA sequences in the sample encode the same CDR3. The chain is built from TRDV1 and TRDJ1; TRDD2 is a possible D gene (7 bases). The V end lost 4 bases, the J end lost 0 bases, and 51 bases lay between the germline ends. Germline V lookup: CDR1 TSWWSYY, CDR2 QGS. The CDR3 runs 28 residues. The chain's CDR3 is CALGVPYRFLPFPTGHIAGGEYTDKLIF. The CDR3 nucleotides are TGTGCTCTTGGGGTACCATATAGATTCCTACCATTCCCCACTGGGCACATAGCTGGCGGTGAGTACACCGATAAACTCATCTTT.